The 8 T cell receptor beta chains given below trace back to one sample, sequenced in a study of T cell responses to AZD1222 COVID-19 vaccine. Profiled with immunoSEQ multiplex PCR; TCRdb holds only in-frame clones, not every one. This table has roughly 150,000 clones, 80% to 95% appearing once. This specimen consisted of peripheral blood, obtained on day 0 of AZD1222 vaccination. Receptors were obtained from an adult in good health.

The chain uses TRBV6-5 and TRBJ2-7; tentative D call: TRBD1 (6 bases). The V end lost 0 bases, the J end lost 9 bases, and 21 bases lay between the germline ends. Germline loops: CDR1 MNHEY, CDR2 SVGAGI. The CDR3 sequence is 16 residues long. CDR3 loop: CASSYSTGTSTEGQYF. In nucleotides, the CDR3 is TGTGCCAGCAGTTACTCCACCGGGACAAGCACAGAGGGGCAGTACTTC.

The J gene is TRBJ2-1, the V gene TRBV7-8; 8 positions agree with TRBD2. CDR1 SGHVS and CDR2 FQNEAQ come from the germline V gene. Losses at the gene ends were 0 bases for V and 8 bases for J; bases not matched to a gene: 9. This CDR3 has 16 amino acids. CDR3 sequence reads: CASSLAPRGGTDEQFF. In DNA form, the CDR3 reads TGTGCCAGCAGCTTAGCGCCTCGGGGGGGTACGGATGAGCAGTTCTTC.

This clone has more than one count but fewer than ten. The CDR3 protein is CSVDLGTSGAFSTDTQYF. The DNA for the CDR3 is TGCAGCGTTGACCTAGGGACTAGCGGGGCCTTTAGCACAGATACGCAGTATTTT. V usage is TRBV29-1 and J usage is TRBJ2-3; 13 bases fit TRBD2. V shed 3 bases and J 0 bases; nucleotides not matched to a gene: 9. The CDR3 consists of 18 residues. Germline lookup yields CDR1 SQVTM and CDR2 ANQGSEA.

This clone was found once. This rearrangement joins TRBV6-5 to TRBJ1-5; D gene uncertain. CDR3 length: 13 amino acids. CDR1 and CDR2 from the germline V gene are MNHEY and SVGAGI. Trimming left V 0 bases short and J 3 bases short, with 3 bases between. The CDR3 loop reads CASSYSINQPQHF. As DNA, the CDR3 is TGTGCCAGCAGTTACTCGATCAATCAGCCCCAGCATTTT.

The chain couples TRBV7-2 to TRBJ1-1; TRBD1 matches at 7 bases. The CDR3 is 13 amino acids. Unmatched junction bases numbered 7, after V lost 11 bases and J lost 1 base. Germline CDR1 reads SGHTA; CDR2 reads FQGNSA. The CDR3 region has the DNA TGTGCCTCTAAAAGGACAGGGAACACTGAAGCTTTCTTT. Protein product: CASKRTGNTEAFF. The variable domain in full, completed from reference TRBV7-2 and TRBJ1-1, reads GAGVSQSPSNKVTEKGKDVELRCDPISGHTALYWYRQSLGQGLEFLIYFQGNSAPDKSGLPSDRFSAERTGGSVSTLTIQRTQQEDSAVYLCASKRTGNTEAFFGQGTRLTVV.

The rearrangement uses TRBV12-3 or TRBV12-4 and TRBJ2-3; TRBD1 might be the D (5 bases). The CDR3 is 13 amino acids. Between the trimmed V and J ends, which lost 3 bases and 5 bases, there was a span of 9 bases. As DNA, the CDR3 is TGTGCCAGCAGTTTGTTTAGGGGAGATACGCAGTATTTT. Translated, it gives CASSLFRGDTQYF.

The V and J genes are TRBV5-1 and TRBJ2-1; 10 nucleotides match TRBD2. V lost 5 bases to trimming and J lost 7 bases; unmatched junction nucleotides: 24. The CDR3 has 20 residues. Per the germline V gene, CDR1 is SGHRS and CDR2 is YFSETQ. CDR3 region: CASREQGRYRLAGVVNEQFF. The CDR3 DNA reads as TGCGCCAGCAGGGAACAGGGGCGTTACCGTCTAGCGGGGGTTGTAAATGAGCAGTTCTTC.

This chain uses TRBV24-1 with TRBJ2-3; 8 bases line up with TRBD2. V lost 2 bases, J lost 11 bases, and 8 bases stayed unmatched. This CDR3 spans 14 amino acids. Per germline, CDR1 KGHDR and CDR2 SFDVKD. The chain's CDR3 is CATSDSVGAGVQYF. In DNA, the CDR3 is TGTGCCACCAGTGATTCGGTCGGAGCGGGAGTGCAGTATTTT.